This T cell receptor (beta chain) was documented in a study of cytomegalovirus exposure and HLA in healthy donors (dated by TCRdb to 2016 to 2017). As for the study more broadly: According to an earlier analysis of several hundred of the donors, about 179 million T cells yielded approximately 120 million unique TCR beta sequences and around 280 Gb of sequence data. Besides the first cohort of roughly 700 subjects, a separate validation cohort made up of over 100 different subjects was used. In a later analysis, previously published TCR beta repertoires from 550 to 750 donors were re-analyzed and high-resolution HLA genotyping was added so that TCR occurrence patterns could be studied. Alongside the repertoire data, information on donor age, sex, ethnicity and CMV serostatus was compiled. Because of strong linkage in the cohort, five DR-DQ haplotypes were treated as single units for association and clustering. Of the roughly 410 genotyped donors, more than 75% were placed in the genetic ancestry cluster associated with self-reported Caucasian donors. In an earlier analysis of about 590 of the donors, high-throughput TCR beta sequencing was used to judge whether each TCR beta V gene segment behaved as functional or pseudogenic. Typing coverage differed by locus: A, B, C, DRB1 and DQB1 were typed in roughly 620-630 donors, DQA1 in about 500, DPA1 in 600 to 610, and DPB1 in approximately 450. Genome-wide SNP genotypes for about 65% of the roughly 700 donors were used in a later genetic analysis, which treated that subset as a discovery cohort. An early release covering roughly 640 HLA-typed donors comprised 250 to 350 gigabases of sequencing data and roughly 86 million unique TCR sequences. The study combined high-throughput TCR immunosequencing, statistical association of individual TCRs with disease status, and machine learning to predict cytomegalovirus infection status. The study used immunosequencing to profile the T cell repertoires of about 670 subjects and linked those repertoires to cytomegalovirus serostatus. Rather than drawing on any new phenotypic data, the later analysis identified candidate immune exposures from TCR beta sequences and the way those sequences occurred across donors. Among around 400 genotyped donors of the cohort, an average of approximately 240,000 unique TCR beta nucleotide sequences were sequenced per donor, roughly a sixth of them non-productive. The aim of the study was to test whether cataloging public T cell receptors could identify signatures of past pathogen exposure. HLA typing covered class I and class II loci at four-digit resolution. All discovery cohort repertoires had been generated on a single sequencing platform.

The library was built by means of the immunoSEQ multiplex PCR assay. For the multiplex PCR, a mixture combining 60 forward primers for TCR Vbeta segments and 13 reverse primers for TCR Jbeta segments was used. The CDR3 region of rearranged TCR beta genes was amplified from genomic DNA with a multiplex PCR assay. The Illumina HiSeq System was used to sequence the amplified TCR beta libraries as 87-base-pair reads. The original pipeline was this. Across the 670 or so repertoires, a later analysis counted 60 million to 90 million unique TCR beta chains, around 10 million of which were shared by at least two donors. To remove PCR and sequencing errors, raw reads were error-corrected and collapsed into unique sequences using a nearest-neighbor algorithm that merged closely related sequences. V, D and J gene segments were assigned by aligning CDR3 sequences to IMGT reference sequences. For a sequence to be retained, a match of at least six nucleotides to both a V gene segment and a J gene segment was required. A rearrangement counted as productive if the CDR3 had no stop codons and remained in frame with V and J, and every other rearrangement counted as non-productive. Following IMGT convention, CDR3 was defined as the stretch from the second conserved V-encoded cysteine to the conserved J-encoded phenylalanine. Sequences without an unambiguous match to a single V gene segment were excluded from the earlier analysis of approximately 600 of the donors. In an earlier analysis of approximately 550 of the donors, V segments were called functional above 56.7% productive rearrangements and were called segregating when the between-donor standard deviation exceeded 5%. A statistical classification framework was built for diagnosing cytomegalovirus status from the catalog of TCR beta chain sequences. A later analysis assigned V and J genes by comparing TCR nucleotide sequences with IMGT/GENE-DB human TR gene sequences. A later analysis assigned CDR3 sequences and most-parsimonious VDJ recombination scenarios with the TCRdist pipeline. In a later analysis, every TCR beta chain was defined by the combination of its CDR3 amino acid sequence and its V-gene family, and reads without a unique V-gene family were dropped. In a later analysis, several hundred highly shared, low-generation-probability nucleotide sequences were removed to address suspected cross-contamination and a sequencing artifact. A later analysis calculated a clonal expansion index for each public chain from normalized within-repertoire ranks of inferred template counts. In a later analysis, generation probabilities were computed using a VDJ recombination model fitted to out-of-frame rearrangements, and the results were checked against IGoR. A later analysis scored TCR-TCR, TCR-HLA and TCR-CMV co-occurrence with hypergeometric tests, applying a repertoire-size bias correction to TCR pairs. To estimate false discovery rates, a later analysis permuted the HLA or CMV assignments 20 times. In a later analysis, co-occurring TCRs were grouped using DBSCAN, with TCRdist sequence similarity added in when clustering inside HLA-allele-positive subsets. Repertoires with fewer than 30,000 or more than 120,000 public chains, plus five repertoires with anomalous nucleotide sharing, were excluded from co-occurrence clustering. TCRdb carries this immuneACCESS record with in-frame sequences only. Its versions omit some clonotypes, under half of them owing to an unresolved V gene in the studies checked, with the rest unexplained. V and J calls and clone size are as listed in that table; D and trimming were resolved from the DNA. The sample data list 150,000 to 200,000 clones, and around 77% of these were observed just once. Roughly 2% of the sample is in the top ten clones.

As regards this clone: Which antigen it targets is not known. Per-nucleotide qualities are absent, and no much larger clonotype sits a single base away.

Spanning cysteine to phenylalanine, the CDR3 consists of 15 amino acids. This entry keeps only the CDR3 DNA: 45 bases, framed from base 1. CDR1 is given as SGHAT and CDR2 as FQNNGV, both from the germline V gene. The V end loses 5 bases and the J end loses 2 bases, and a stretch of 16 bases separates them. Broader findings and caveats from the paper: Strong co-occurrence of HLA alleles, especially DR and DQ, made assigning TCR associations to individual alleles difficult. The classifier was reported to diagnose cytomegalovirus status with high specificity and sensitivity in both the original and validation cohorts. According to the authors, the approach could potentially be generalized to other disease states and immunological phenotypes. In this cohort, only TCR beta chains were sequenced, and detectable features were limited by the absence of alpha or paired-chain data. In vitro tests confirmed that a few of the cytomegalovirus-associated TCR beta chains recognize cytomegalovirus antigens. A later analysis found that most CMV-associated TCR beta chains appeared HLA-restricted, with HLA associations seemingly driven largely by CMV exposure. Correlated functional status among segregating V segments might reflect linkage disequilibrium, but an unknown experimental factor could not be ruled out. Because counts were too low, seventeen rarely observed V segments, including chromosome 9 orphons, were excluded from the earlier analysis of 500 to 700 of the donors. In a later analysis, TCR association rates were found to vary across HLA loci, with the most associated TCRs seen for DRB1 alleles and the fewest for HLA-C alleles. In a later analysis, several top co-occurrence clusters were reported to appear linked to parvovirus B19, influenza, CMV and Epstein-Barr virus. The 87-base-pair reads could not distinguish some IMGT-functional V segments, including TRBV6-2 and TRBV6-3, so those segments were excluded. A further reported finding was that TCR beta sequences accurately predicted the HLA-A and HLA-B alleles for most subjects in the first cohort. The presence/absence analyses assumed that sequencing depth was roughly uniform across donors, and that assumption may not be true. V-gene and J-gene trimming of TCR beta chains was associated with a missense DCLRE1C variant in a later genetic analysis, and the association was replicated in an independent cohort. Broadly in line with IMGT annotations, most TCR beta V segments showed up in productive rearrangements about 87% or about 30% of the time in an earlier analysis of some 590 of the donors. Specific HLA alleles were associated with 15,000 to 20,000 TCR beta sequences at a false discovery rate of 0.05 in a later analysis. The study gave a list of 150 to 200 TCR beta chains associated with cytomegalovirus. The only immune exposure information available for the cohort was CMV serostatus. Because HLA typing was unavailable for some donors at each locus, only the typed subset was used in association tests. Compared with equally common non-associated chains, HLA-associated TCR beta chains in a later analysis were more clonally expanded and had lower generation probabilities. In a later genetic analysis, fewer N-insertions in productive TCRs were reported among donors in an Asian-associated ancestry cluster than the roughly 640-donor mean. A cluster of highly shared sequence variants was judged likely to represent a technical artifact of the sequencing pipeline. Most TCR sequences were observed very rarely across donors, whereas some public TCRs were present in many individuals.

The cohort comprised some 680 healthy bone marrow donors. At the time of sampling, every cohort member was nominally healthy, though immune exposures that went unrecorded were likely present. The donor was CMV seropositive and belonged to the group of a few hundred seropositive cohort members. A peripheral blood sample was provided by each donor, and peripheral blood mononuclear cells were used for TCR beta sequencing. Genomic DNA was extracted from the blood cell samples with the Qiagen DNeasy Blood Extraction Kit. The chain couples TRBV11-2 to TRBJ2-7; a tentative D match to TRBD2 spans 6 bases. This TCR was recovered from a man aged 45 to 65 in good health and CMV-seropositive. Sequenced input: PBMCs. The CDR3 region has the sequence CASSLSQLATYEQYF. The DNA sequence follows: TGTGCCAGCAGCCTATCCCAACTAGCAACCTACGAGCAGTACTTC.